A single sample gave rise to the 21 T cell receptor beta chains below, sequenced in a study of blood T cell repertoires in COVID-19. Generated by immunoSEQ multiplex PCR, the TCRdb table keeps only in-frame clones and is missing some. The data show 90,000 to 130,000 clones, with roughly 84% seen just once and approximately 1.5% held by the top ten. Sequenced material: peripheral blood. These receptors all stem from a man between 40 and 49 years old with acute or convalescent COVID-19.

The chain joins TRBV3-1 (or the pseudogene TRBV3-2) to TRBJ2-3; 8 bases fit TRBD2. V gave up 6 bases and J gave up 2 bases; unmatched junction bases: 4. The CDR3 is 14 amino acids. The V gene's germline CDR1 is LGHDT and CDR2 YNNKEL (reference sequence). The CDR3 sequence: CASSLGLATDTQYF. In DNA form, the CDR3 reads TGTGCCAGCAGTTTAGGACTAGCCACAGATACGCAGTATTTT.

About this clone itself: At one of its ends the junction is not consistent with the germline gene, which may arise from a read error. V is TRBV2 and J is TRBJ1-5; TRBD1 matches at 8 bases. This CDR3 has 17 amino acids. CDR1 is SNHLY and CDR2 is FYNNEI in the germline V gene. CDR3 in amino acids: CASTERQGRNSNQPQHF. CDR3 DNA: TGTGCCAGCACTGAACGACAGGGGAGAAATAGCAATCAGCCCCAGCATTTT. The full variable domain, rest sourced from reference TRBV2 and TRBJ1-5, is EPEVTQTPSHQVTQMGQEVILRCVPISNHLYFYWYRQILGQKVEFLVSFYNNEISEKSEIFDDQFSVERPDGSNFTLKIRSTKLEDSAMYFCASTERQGRNSNQPQHFGDGTRLSIL.

By sample fraction, this clone is large. The CDR3 is CASSYWASGNTIYF. The CDR3 DNA sequence: TGTGCCAGCAGTTATTGGGCATCTGGAAACACCATATATTTT. This chain links TRBV28 with TRBJ1-3; D is uncertain. The germline CDR1 and CDR2 sequences are MDHEN and SYDVKM. Trimming took off 4 bases at V and 1 base at J, with 8 bases between the two ends. CDR3 length: 14 residues.

This clone was detected only once. The chain links TRBV5-1 to TRBJ2-3; D uncertain. Germline assignment: CDR1 SGHRS and CDR2 YFSETQ. Trimming took 5 bases from V and 0 from J, leaving 7 bases between them. The length of the CDR3 is 13 residues. The CDR3 reads CASSRTSTDTQYF. The CDR3 DNA reads TGCGCCAGCAGTAGAACTAGCACAGATACGCAGTATTTT.

The chain couples TRBV5-6 to TRBJ2-5; 8 nucleotides line up with TRBD1. The V and J ends lost 0 bases and 2 bases, in that order; junction bases with no gene match: 0. The CDR3 is made up of 14 amino acids. The germline V gene has CDR1 SGHDT and CDR2 YYEEEE. CDR3 in DNA: TGTGCCAGCAGCTTGGACAGGGGGCAAGAGACCCAGTACTTC. Its translation is CASSLDRGQETQYF.

This chain links TRBV18 with TRBJ2-2; D unclear. CDR3 length: 15 amino acids. The germline V gene encodes CDR1 KGHSH and CDR2 LQKENI. V gave up 2 bases and J gave up 0 bases, with 7 bases separating them. In DNA form, the CDR3 reads TGTGCCAGCTCACCAGACAATTCGAACACCGGGGAGCTGTTTTTT. As protein: CASSPDNSNTGELFF.

The V gene is TRBV20-1, the J gene TRBJ1-2, with a tentative D call TRBD1 (5 bases). Germline values: CDR1 DFQATT, CDR2 SNEGSKA (reference sequence). V was pared by 6 bases and J by 8 bases, with 13 bases between. The CDR3 is made up of 11 amino acids. CDR3 DNA sequence: TGCAGTGCAAGCAGGGCAGCGGGCTACACCTTC. Translated: CSASRAAGYTF.

The chain uses TRBV18 and TRBJ2-5; 9 positions match TRBD1. V was clipped by 0 bases and J by 5 bases; unmatched bases: 4. The length of the CDR3 is 15 residues. In germline, CDR1 is KGHSH, CDR2 LQKENI. CDR3 in amino acids: CASSPPVDRGETQYF. The CDR3 nucleotides read TGTGCCAGCTCACCACCGGTCGACAGGGGGGAGACCCAGTACTTC.

V and J are TRBV6-5 and TRBJ1-1; D remains ambiguous. Trimming took off 0 bases at V and 9 bases at J, with 20 bases between the two ends. CDR1 and CDR2 from the germline V gene are MNHEY and SVGAGI. CDR3 length: 16 amino acids. The CDR3 DNA sequence: TGTGCCAGCAGTTACTCGAGAGGCGCGGCGGGGTTCAAAGCTTTCTTT. Amino acids: CASSYSRGAAGFKAFF.

This chain connects TRBV20-1 to TRBJ2-7, with D uncertain. This CDR3 is 11 amino acids long. V shed 6 bases and J shed 5 bases, with 11 bases lying between them. The V gene's germline CDR1 is DFQATT and CDR2 SNEGSKA (reference sequence). CDR3: CSAPRHNEQYF. DNA of the CDR3: TGCAGTGCCCCCCGCCACAACGAGCAGTACTTC.

V usage is TRBV28 and J usage is TRBJ1-2; TRBD1 matches at 10 bases. The V and J ends lost 3 bases and 6 bases, in that order; junction bases with no gene match: 7. The CDR3 consists of 15 residues. The germline V gene encodes CDR1 MDHEN and CDR2 SYDVKM. The CDR3 sequence is CASSLRDRGRHGYTF. In DNA form, the CDR3 reads TGTGCCAGCAGTTTGCGTGACAGGGGGCGTCATGGCTACACCTTC.

The V and J genes are TRBV18 and TRBJ1-1; D is ambiguous. This CDR3 contains 12 residues. V lost 3 bases to trimming and J lost 8 bases, with 10 bases between them. Germline V gene sequence: CDR1 KGHSH, CDR2 LQKENI. CDR3 sequence reads: CASSPRAIEAFF. DNA of the CDR3: TGTGCCAGCTCACCGCGGGCGATAGAAGCTTTCTTT.

This clone was seen a single time. The chain links TRBV19 to TRBJ2-3, with D unclear. The CDR3 sequence is 14 residues long. Germline CDR1 is LNHDA and CDR2 is SQIVND (reference sequence). The V and J ends lost 5 bases and 0 bases respectively, with 9 bases between them. This CDR3 reads CASSPVRSTDTQYF. The CDR3 DNA follows: TGTGCCAGTAGTCCCGTTCGTAGCACAGATACGCAGTATTTT.

This clone has a single count. The rearrangement links TRBV2 to TRBJ2-7; 9 bases are shared with TRBD1. J gave up 7 bases and V 6 bases, and 7 bases lay outside the gene matches. Germline lookup yields CDR1 SNHLY and CDR2 FYNNEI. The length of the CDR3 is 13 residues. Here the CDR3 reads CASRPTGGWEQYF. CDR3 coding DNA: TGTGCCAGCAGACCCACAGGGGGCTGGGAGCAGTACTTC. The variable domain in full, with the rest retrieved from reference TRBV2 and TRBJ2-7, is EPEVTQTPSHQVTQMGQEVILRCVPISNHLYFYWYRQILGQKVEFLVSFYNNEISEKSEIFDDQFSVERPDGSNFTLKIRSTKLEDSAMYFCASRPTGGWEQYFGPGTRLTVT.

This clone was picked up one time. The rearrangement joins TRBV9 to TRBJ2-7; D possibly corresponds to TRBD2 (6 bases). The CDR3 has 15 residues. Germline V CDR1 and CDR2: SGDLS, YYNGEE. Deletions cut 0 bases from V and 2 bases from J, with 12 bases between. CDR3 nucleotides: TGTGCCAGCAGCGTAGGGGGTAGCGGAGCCTACGAGCAGTACTTC. Encoded protein: CASSVGGSGAYEQYF.

The V call is TRBV7-2, the J call TRBJ2-1; 11 positions agree with TRBD1. V gave up 5 bases and J gave up 6 bases; unmatched junction bases: 6. Germline V lookup: CDR1 SGHTA, CDR2 FQGNSA. The CDR3 consists of 15 residues. Written as DNA, the CDR3 is TGTGCCAGCAGCCGCGGGACAGGGGGTCGCAATGAGCAGTTCTTC. Translation gives CASSRGTGGRNEQFF.

This rearrangement joins TRBV7-2 to TRBJ2-3; D perhaps matches TRBD2 (5 bases). There are 13 residues in the CDR3. V was shortened by 1 base and J by 5 bases, with 7 bases between the two germline ends. Germline lookup yields CDR1 SGHTA and CDR2 FQGNSA. The CDR3 DNA follows: TGTGCCAGCAGCTTAGAACGGGAAGATACGCAGTATTTT. This gives the protein CASSLEREDTQYF.

The chain has TRBV6-4 and TRBJ2-5; 8 bases are a match to TRBD2. The junction had 14 bases not matched to a gene; V was cut back by 3 bases and J by 5 bases. This CDR3 is built from 17 residues. Germline assignment: CDR1 MRHNA and CDR2 SNTAGT. This chain's CDR3 is CASSEKLPTSVGETQYF. The CDR3 DNA follows: TGTGCCAGCAGTGAAAAACTACCGACTAGCGTTGGGGAGACCCAGTACTTC.

This clone was found many times. This chain links TRBV27 with TRBJ1-6; TRBD1 might be the D (6 bases). The CDR3 length is 14 residues. Trimming removed 6 bases from V and 6 bases from J, with 12 bases in between. The germline V gene has CDR1 MNHEY and CDR2 SMNVEV (reference sequence). CDR3: CASSQTGLNSPLHF. The CDR3, as DNA: TGTGCCAGCAGCCAGACAGGTCTTAATTCACCCCTCCACTTT.

In this sample, this clone turned up once. The J gene is TRBJ1-2, the V gene TRBV27, with a possible D match to TRBD1 (6 bases). Between the trimmed V and J ends, which lost 0 bases and 8 bases, there was a span of 22 bases. The CDR3 extends over 17 amino acids. From germline, CDR1 is MNHEY and CDR2 SMNVEV (reference sequence). CDR3 protein: CASSLSGGAGVIQGYTF. CDR3 coding DNA: TGTGCCAGCAGTTTATCTGGGGGGGCAGGGGTAATTCAGGGCTACACCTTC.

The J gene is TRBJ2-7, the V gene TRBV6-6; 10 bases align to TRBD1. The CDR3 has 16 residues. In germline, CDR1 is MNHNY, CDR2 SVGAGI (reference sequence). V was clipped by 2 bases and J by 6 bases; unmatched bases: 10. This CDR3 reads CASSYTGGDRGLEQYF. DNA for the CDR3: TGTGCCAGCAGTTACACGGGGGGCGACAGGGGGCTCGAGCAGTACTTC.